This T cell receptor (beta chain) was captured in a study of control samples from healthy donors and cancer patients. The table came from immunoSEQ multiplex PCR; TCRdb's copy has only in-frame clones and leaves some out. The sample has a few hundred thousand clones; around 90% are singletons. Trimming removed 1 base from V and 0 bases from J, with 19 bases in between. The CDR3 is made up of 18 amino acids. Germline V CDR1 and CDR2: LGHDT, YNNKEL (reference sequence). The chain combines TRBV3-1 (or the pseudogene TRBV3-2) with TRBJ2-7, with a weak D call TRBD1 (6 bases). Sample: PBMCs. The receptor was isolated from a man in his forties with head and neck cancer. CDR3 coding DNA: TGTGCCAGCAGCCAAGCGTCAGGCAGGGGAGCTTTCTCCTACGAGCAGTACTTC. This sequence encodes CASSQASGRGAFSYEQYF.